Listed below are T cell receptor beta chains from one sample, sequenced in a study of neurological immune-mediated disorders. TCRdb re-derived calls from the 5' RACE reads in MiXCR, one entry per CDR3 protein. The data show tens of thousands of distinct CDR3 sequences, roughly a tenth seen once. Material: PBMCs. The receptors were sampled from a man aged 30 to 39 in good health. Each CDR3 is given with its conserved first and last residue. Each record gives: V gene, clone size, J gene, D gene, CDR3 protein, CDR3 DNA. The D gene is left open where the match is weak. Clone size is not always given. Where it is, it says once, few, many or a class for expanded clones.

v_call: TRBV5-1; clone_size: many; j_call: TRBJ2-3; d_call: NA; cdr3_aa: CASSLAADTSTDTQYF; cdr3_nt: TGCGCCAGCAGCTTGGCCGCGGACACTAGCACAGATACGCAGTATTTT
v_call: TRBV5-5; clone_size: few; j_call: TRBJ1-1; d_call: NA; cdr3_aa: CASSLDRNTEAFF; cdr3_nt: TGTGCCAGCAGCTTGGACAGGAACACTGAAGCTTTCTTT
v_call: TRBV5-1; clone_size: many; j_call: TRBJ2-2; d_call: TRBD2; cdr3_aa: CASSSGLAGVADGELFF; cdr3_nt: TGCGCCAGCAGCTCCGGACTAGCGGGAGTCGCGGACGGGGAGCTGTTTTTT
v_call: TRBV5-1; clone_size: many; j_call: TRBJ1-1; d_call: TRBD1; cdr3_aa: CASSFKTTGTGFTEAFF; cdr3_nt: TGCGCCAGCAGCTTTAAGACGACCGGGACAGGGTTCACTGAAGCTTTCTTT
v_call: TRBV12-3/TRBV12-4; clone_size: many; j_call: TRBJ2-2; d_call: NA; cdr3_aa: CASSLVPGELFF; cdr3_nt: TGTGCCAGCAGTTTAGTCCCCGGGGAGCTGTTTTTT
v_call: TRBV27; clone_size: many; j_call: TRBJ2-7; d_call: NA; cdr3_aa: CASSTGLARAYEQYF; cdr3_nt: TGTGCCAGCAGTACCGGACTTGCTAGAGCCTACGAGCAGTACTTC
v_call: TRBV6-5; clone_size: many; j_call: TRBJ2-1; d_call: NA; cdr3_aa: CATWAGGGNEQFF; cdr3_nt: TGTGCCACCTGGGCAGGGGGGGGAAATGAGCAGTTCTTC
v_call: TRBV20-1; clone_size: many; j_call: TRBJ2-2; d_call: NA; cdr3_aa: CSAPSGAGSGGGELFF; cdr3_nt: TGCAGTGCTCCCTCTGGGGCAGGGTCCGGGGGCGGGGAGCTGTTTTTT
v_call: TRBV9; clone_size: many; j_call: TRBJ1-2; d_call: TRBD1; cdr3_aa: CASSAGTGVYGYTF; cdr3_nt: TGTGCCAGCAGCGCCGGGACAGGGGTATATGGCTACACCTTC
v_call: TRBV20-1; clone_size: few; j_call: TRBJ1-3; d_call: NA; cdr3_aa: CSARTSGNTIYF; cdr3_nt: TGCAGTGCTAGGACCTCTGGAAACACCATATATTTT
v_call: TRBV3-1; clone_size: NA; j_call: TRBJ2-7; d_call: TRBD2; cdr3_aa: CASRPGTSSEQYF; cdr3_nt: TGTGCTAGCCGCCCCGGGACTAGCTCCGAGCAGTACTTC
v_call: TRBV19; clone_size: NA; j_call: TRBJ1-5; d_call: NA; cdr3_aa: CASSMAGGQLASNQPQHF; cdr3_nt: TGTGCCAGTAGTATGGCGGGGGGACAACTCGCTAGCAATCAGCCCCAGCATTTT
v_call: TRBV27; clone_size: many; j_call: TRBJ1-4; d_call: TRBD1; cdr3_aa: CASSNRGGNEKLFF; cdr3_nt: TGTGCCAGCTCGAACAGGGGCGGAAATGAAAAACTGTTTTTT
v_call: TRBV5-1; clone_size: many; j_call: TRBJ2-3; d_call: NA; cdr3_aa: CASSLPGGRGTDTQYF; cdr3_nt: TGCGCCAGCAGCCTGCCGGGGGGCCGAGGCACAGATACGCAGTATTTT
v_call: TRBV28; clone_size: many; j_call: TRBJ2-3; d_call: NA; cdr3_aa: CASSLKSTDTQYF; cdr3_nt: TGTGCCAGCAGTTTAAAGAGCACAGATACGCAGTATTTT
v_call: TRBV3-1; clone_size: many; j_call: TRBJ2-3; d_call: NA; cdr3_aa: CASSQGRADTQYF; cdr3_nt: TGTGCCAGCAGCCAAGGAAGGGCAGATACGCAGTATTTT
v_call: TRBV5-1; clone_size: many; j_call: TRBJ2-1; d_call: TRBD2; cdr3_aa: CASSPLTSGSYNEQFF; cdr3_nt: TGCGCCAGCAGCCCGTTGACTAGCGGGAGTTACAATGAGCAGTTCTTC
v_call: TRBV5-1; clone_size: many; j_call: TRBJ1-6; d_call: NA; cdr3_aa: CASSRSAAYNSPLHF; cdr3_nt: TGCGCCAGCAGCCGCTCTGCGGCATATAATTCACCCCTCCACTTT
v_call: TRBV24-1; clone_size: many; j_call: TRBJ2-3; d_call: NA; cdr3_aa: CATSDASGVAGQYF; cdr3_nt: TGTGCCACCAGTGATGCCTCTGGTGTCGCCGGTCAGTATTTT
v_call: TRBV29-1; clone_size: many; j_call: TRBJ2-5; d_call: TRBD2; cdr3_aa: CSVNPAVAGEETQYF; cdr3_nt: TGCAGCGTTAACCCGGCGGTAGCGGGTGAAGAGACCCAGTACTTC
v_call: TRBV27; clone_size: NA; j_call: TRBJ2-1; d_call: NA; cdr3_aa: CASSPRAGPSYNEQFF; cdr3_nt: TGTGCCAGCAGTCCCAGAGCGGGCCCCTCCTACAATGAGCAGTTCTTC
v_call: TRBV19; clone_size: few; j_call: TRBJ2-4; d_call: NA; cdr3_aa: CASKVEGSGAKNIQYF; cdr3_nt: TGTGCCAGTAAAGTAGAGGGTTCGGGAGCCAAAAACATTCAGTACTTC
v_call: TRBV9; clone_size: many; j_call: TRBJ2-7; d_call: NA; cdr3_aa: CASSVDAQASYEQYF; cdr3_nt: TGTGCCAGCAGCGTAGATGCACAGGCCTCCTACGAGCAGTACTTC
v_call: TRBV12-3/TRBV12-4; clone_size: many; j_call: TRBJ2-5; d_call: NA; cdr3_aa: CASSTRDLGETQYF; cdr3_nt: TGTGCCAGCAGTACCAGGGACCTAGGGGAGACCCAGTACTTC
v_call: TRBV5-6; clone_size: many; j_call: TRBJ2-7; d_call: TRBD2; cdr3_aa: CASSPSGGPYEQYF; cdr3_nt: TGTGCCAGCAGCCCTAGCGGGGGACCCTACGAGCAGTACTTC
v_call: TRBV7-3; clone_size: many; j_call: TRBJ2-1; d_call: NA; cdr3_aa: CASSFGVAYNEQFF; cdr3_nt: TGTGCCAGCAGCTTCGGGGTTGCCTACAATGAGCAGTTCTTC
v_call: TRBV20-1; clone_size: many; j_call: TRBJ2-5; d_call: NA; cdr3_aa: CSATSRGQETQYF; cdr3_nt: TGCAGTGCCACCTCTCGAGGACAAGAGACCCAGTACTTC
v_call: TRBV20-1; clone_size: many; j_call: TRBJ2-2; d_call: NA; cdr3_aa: CSARPGNANTGELFF; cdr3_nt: TGCAGTGCTAGGCCAGGGAACGCGAACACCGGGGAGCTGTTTTTT
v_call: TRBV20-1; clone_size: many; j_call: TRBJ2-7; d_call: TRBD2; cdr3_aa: CSAVSGAIYEQYF; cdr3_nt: TGCAGTGCCGTTAGCGGGGCCATATACGAGCAGTACTTC
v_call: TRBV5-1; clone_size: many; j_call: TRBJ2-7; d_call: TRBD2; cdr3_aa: CASSLAAGDYEQYF; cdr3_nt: TGCGCCAGCAGCTTGGCCGCGGGGGACTACGAGCAGTACTTC
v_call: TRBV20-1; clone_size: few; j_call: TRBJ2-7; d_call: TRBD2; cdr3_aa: CSASGTSLSEQYF; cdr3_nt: TGCAGTGCTTCCGGGACTAGTTTATCCGAGCAGTACTTC
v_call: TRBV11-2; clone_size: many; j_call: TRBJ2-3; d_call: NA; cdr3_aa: CASTLGMFGDTQYF; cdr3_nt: TGTGCCAGTACATTAGGAATGTTTGGGGATACGCAGTATTTT
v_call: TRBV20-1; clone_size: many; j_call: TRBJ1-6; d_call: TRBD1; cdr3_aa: CSARERQGTYNSPLHF; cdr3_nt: TGCAGTGCTAGAGAACGACAGGGTACCTATAATTCACCCCTCCACTTT
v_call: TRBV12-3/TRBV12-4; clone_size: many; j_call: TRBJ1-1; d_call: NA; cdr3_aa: CASSFIRGNTEAFF; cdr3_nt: TGTGCCAGCAGTTTTATCCGGGGGAACACTGAAGCTTTCTTT
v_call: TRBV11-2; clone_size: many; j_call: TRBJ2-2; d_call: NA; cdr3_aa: CASSLGQGGGGELFF; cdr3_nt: TGTGCCAGCAGCTTAGGGCAGGGAGGTGGCGGGGAGCTGTTTTTT
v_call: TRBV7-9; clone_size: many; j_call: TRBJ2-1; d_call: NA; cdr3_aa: CASSLSLGGNEQFF; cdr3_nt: TGTGCCAGCAGCTTATCTTTGGGGGGCAATGAGCAGTTCTTC
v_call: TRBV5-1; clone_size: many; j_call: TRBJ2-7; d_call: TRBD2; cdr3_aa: CASSLGGAGGPQYF; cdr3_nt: TGCGCCAGCAGCTTGGGTGGAGCGGGAGGGCCGCAGTACTTC
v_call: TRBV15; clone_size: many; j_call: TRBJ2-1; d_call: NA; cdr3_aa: CATSSGSSYNEQFF; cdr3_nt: TGTGCCACCAGCAGCGGTAGCTCCTACAATGAGCAGTTCTTC
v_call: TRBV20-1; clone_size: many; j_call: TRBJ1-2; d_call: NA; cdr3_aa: CSASIRDIRHNYGYTF; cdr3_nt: TGCAGTGCTAGTATCCGGGACATTAGACATAACTATGGCTACACCTTC
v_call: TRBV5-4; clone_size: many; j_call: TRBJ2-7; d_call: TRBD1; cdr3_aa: CASSRGTAGAYEQYF; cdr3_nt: TGTGCCAGCAGCAGGGGGACAGCCGGGGCCTACGAGCAGTACTTC
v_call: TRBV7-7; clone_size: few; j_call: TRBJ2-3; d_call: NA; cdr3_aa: CASSPNYLFGLGGTDTQYF; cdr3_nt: TGTGCCAGCAGCCCCAACTACCTTTTTGGCCTTGGGGGCACAGATACGCAGTATTTT
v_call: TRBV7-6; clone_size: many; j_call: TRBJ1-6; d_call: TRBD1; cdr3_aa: CASSLRVTGGRDNSPLHF; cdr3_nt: TGTGCCAGCAGCTTAAGGGTGACAGGGGGCCGGGATAATTCACCCCTCCACTTT
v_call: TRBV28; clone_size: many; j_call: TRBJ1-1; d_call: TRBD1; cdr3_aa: CASSRGQGAGNTEAFF; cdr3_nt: TGTGCCAGCAGCCGGGGGCAGGGGGCCGGGAACACTGAAGCTTTCTTT
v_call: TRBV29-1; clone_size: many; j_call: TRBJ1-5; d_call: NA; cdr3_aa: CSVGDVNQPQHF; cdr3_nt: TGCAGCGTGGGGGATGTTAATCAGCCCCAGCATTTT
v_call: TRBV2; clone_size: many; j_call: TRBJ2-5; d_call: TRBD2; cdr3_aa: CASRARLLAGDPGRTQYF; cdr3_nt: TGTGCCAGCAGGGCTCGGCTACTAGCGGGAGATCCCGGAAGGACCCAGTACTTC
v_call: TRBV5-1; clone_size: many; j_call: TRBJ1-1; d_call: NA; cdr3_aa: CASSLGDARTEAFF; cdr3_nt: TGCGCCAGCAGCTTGGGTGACGCCCGAACTGAAGCTTTCTTT
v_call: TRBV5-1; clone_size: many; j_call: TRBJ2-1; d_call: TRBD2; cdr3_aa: CASSLGSSGRHNEQFF; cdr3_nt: TGCGCCAGCAGCTTGGGTTCTAGCGGGAGGCACAATGAGCAGTTCTTC
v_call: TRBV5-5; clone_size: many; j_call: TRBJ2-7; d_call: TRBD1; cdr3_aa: CASSWTGGEAYEQYF; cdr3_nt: TGTGCCAGCAGCTGGACAGGGGGCGAAGCCTACGAGCAGTACTTC
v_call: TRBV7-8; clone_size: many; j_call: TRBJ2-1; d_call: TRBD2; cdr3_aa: CASSFSLAGGNNEQFF; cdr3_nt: TGTGCCAGCAGCTTTTCCCTAGCGGGAGGCAACAATGAGCAGTTCTTC
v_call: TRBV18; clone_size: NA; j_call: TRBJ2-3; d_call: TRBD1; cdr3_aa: CASSRTGWFDTQYF; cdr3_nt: TGTGCCAGCTCCCGGACAGGGTGGTTCGATACGCAGTATTTT